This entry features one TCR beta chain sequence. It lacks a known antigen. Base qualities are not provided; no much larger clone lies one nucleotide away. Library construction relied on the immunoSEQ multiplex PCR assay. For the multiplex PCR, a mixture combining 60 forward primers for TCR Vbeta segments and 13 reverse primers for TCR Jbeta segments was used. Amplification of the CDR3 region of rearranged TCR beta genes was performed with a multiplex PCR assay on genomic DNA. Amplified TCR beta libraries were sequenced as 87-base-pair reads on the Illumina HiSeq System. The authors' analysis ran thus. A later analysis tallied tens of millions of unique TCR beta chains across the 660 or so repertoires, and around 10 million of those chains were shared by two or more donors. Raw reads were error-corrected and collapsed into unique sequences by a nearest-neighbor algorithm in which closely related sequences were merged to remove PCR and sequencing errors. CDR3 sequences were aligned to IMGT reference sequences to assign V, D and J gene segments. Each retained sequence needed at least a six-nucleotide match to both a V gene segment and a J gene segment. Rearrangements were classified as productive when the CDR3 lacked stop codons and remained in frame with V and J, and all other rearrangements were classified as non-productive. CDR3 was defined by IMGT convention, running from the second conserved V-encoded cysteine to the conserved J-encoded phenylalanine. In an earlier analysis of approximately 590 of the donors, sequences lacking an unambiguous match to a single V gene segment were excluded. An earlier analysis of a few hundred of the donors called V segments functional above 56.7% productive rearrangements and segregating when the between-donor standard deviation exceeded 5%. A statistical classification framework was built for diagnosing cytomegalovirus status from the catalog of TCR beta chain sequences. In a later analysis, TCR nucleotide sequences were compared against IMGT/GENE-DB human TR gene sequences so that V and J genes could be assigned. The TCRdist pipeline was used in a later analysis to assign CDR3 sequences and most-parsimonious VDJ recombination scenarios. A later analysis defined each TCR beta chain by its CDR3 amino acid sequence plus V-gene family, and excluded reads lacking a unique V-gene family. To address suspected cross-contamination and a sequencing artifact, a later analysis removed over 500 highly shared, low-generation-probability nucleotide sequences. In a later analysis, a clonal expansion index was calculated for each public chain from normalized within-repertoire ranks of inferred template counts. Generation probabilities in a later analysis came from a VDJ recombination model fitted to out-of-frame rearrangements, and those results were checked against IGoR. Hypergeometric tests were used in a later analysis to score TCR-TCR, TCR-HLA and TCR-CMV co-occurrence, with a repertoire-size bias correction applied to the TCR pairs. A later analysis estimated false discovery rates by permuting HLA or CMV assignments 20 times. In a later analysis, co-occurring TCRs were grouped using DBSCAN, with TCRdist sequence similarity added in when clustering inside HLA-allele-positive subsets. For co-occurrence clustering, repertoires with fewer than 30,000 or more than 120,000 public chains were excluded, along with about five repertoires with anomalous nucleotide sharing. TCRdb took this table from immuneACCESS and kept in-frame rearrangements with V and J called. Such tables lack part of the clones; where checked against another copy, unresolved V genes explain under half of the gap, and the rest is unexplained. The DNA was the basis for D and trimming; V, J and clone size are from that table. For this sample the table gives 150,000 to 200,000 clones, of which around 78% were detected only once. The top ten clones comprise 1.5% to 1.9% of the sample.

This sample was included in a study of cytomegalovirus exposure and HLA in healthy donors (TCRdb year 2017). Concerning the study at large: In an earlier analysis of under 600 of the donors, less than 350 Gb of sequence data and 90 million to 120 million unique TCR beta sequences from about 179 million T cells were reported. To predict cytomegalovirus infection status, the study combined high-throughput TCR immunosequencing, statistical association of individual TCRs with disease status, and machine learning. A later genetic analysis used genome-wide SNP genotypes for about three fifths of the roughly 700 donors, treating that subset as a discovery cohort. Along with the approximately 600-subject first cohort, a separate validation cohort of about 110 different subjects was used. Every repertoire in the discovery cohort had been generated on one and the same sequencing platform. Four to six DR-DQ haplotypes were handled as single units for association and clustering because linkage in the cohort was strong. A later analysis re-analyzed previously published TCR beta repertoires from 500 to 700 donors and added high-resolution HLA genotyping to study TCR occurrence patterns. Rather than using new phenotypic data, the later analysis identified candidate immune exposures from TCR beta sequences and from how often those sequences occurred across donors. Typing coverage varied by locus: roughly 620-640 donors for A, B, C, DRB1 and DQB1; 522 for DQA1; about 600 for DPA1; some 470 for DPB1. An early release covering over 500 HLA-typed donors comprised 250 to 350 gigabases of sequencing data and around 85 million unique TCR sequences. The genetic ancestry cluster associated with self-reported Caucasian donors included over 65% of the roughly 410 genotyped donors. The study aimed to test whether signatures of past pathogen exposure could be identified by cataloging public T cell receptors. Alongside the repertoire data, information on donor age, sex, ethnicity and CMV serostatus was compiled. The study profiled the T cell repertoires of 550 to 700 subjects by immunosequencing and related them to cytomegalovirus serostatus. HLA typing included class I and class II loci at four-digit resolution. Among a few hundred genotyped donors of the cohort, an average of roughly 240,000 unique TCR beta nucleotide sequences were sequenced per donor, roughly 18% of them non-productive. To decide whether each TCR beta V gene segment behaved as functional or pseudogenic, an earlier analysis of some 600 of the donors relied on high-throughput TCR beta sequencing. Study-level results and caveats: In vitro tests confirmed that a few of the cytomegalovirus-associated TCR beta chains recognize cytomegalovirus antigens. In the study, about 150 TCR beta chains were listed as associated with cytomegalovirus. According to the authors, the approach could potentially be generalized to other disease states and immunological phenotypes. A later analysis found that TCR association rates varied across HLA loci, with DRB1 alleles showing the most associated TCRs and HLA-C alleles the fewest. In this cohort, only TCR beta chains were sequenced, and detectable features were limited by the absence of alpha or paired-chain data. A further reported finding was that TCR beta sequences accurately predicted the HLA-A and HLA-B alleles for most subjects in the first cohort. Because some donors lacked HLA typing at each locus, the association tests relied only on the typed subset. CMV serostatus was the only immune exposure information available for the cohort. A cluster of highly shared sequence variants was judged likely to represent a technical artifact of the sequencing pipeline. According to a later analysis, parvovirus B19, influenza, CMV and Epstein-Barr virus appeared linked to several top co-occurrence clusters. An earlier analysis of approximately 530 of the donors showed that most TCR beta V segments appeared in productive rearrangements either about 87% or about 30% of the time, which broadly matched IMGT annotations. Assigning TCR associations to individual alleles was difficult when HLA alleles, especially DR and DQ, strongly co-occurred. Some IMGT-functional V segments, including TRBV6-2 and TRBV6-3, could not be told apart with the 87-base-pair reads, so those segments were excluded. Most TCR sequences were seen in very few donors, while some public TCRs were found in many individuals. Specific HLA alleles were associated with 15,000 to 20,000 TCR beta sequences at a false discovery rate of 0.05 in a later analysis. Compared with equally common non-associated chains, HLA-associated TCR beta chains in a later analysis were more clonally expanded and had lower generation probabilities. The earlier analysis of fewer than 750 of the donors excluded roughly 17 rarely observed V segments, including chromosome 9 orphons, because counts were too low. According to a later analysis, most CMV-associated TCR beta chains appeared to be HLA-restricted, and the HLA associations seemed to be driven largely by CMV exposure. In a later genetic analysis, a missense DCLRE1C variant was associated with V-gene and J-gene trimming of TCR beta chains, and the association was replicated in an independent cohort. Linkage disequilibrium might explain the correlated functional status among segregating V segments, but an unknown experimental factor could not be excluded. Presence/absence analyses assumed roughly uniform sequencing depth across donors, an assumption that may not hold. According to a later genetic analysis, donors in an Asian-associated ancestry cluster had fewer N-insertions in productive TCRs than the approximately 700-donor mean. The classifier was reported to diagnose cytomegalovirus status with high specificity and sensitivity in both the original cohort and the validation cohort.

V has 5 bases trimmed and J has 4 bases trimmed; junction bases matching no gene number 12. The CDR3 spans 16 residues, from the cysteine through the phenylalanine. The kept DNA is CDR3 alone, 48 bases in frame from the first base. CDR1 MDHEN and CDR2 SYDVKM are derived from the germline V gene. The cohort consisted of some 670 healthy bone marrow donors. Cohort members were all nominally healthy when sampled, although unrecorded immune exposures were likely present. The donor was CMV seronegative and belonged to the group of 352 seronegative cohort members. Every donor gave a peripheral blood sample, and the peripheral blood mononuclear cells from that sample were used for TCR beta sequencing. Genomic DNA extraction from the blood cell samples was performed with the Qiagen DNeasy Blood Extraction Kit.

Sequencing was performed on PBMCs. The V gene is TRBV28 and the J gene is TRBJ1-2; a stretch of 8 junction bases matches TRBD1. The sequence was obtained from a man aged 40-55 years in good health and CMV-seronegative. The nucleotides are TGTGCCAGCAGTCCGGGGGGACAGGCGGAAACCTATGGCTACACCTTC. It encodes CASSPGGQAETYGYTF.